This TCR beta chain is from a study of blood T cell repertoires in COVID-19. The CDR3 has 13 amino acids. The germline V gene encodes CDR1 GTSNPN and CDR2 SVGIG (reference sequence). Trimming took 0 bases from V and 3 from J, leaving 8 bases between them. Repertoires were generated with immunoSEQ multiplex PCR, while TCRdb's copy carries only in-frame clones and drops some. The sample carries fewer than 100,000 clones, around 86% recorded once. This TCR derives from a human donor in a cohort sampled during active COVID-19. J is TRBJ1-1 and V is TRBV30; D remains unclear. The sample taken for sequencing was peripheral blood. Written as DNA, the CDR3 is TGTGCCTGGAGTGTACGACGGGACACTGAAGCTTTCTTT. Encoded protein: CAWSVRRDTEAFF.